This T cell receptor beta chain appears in the sequencing data of a study of control samples from healthy donors and cancer patients. Produced via immunoSEQ multiplex PCR; TCRdb's table is partial and in-frame only. The sample includes about 130,000 clones, over 75% of them seen just once. The CDR3 has 14 amino acids. V was trimmed by 7 bases and J by 4 bases, leaving 14 bases between them. Germline V gene sequence: CDR1 MNHEY, CDR2 SMNVEV (reference sequence). Sequenced: blood. This rearrangement joins TRBV27 to TRBJ2-1; D is perhaps TRBD2 (5 bases). The sequence derives from a man between 18 and 35 years old in good health. In DNA form, the CDR3 reads TGTGCCAGCAAAGGACTGGCGGAGTACAATGAGCAGTTCTTC. Amino acids: CASKGLAEYNEQFF.